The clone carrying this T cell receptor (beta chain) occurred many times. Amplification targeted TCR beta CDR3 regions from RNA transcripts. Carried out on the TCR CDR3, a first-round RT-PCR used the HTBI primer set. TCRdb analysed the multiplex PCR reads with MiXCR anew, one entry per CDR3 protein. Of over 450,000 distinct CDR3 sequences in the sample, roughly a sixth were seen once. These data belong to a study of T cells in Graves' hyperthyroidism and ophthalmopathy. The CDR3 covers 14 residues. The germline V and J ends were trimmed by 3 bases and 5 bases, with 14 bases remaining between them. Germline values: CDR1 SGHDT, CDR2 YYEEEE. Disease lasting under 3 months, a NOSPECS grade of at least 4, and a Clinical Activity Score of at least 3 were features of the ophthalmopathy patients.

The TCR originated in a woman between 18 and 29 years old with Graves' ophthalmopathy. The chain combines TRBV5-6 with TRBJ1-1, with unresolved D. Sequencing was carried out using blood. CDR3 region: CASSSTTDRTEAFF. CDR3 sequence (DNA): TGTGCCAGCAGCTCCACAACGGATCGGACTGAAGCTTTCTTT.